The 15 T cell receptor beta chains reported below all come from one sample, sequenced in a study of cytomegalovirus exposure and HLA in healthy donors. This PCR relied on a set of 60 Vbeta primers and 13 Jbeta primers. Here immunoSEQ multiplex PCR was the method, and the copy in TCRdb shows in-frame clones only, minus some. The table has 140,000 or so clones, around 80% seen once. The sample consisted of PBMCs. These receptor sequences come from a woman between 35 and 50 years old in good health and CMV-seropositive.

This rearrangement joins TRBV6-5 to TRBJ1-2; 8 nucleotides line up with TRBD1. The CDR3 sequence is 14 residues long. In germline, CDR1 is MNHEY, CDR2 SVGAGI. Trimming took 8 bases from V and 2 from J; bases not matched to a gene: 7. The CDR3 DNA follows: TGTGCCAGCTGGGGGGCAGGGGGCAACTATGGCTACACCTTC. Its protein product is CASWGAGGNYGYTF.

V is TRBV6-7 and J is TRBJ1-5; tentatively, D is TRBD1 (5 bases). TRBV6-7 is labeled an ORF, and its function is uncertain. The CDR3 length is 13 residues. Trimming pared 10 bases from V and 6 bases from J, leaving 16 bases between. The CDR3 sequence is CATSGAEGQPQHF. Here the CDR3 DNA reads TGTGCCACGTCCGGGGCGGAGGGTCAGCCCCAGCATTTT.

As concerns this clone: At one of its ends the junction is not consistent with the germline gene, which may arise from a read error. V gene TRBV7-9 combines with J gene TRBJ2-3, with D possibly being TRBD2 (6 bases). Per germline, CDR1 SEHNR and CDR2 FQNEAQ (reference sequence). The CDR3 is made up of 15 amino acids. The CDR3 reads CSSSARSGLTDTQYF. The CDR3 DNA reads as TGTTCCAGCAGCGCCCGTAGCGGACTCACAGATACGCAGTATTTT.

Comments on this clone: At one boundary the junction diverges from the germline segment, which might be a read error. This CDR3 is CSSSLDRYTYEQYF. As DNA, the CDR3 is TGTTCCAGCAGCTTAGACAGGTATACCTACGAGCAGTACTTC. The rearrangement uses TRBV7-9 and TRBJ2-7, with D perhaps matching TRBD1 (6 bases). Germline V gene sequence: CDR1 SEHNR, CDR2 FQNEAQ (reference sequence). This CDR3 has 14 residues.

The chain uses TRBV7-6 and TRBJ2-1, with 11 bases identical to TRBD2. Germline V gene data show CDR1 as SGHVS and CDR2 as FNYEAQ. The CDR3 loop spans 16 amino acids. J lost 4 bases, V lost 3 bases, and 5 bases had no gene match. CDR3 residues: CASSLQTSGVYNEQFF. In DNA, the CDR3 is TGTGCCAGCAGCTTGCAGACTAGCGGGGTTTACAATGAGCAGTTCTTC.

Here the CDR3 reads CASSNGGGADTQYF. The CDR3 bases are TGTGCCAGTAGTAATGGGGGAGGGGCAGATACGCAGTATTTT. The chain links TRBV19 to TRBJ2-3; TRBD2 matches at 7 bases. The CDR3 runs 14 residues. The junction had 5 bases not matched to a gene; V was cut back by 4 bases and J by 4 bases. From germline, CDR1 is LNHDA and CDR2 SQIVND (reference sequence). The full variable domain, with the rest looked up from reference TRBV19 and TRBJ2-3, is DGGITQSPKYLFRKEGQNVTLSCEQNLNHDAMYWYRQDPGQGLRLIYYSQIVNDFQKGDIAEGYSVSREKKESFPLTVTSAQKNPTAFYLCASSNGGGADTQYFGPGTRLTVL.

J is TRBJ2-5 and V is TRBV9; no definite D call. The J call may be incorrect, as the DNA end agrees better with TRBJ2-7. Germline V lookup: CDR1 SGDLS, CDR2 YYNGEE. The CDR3 has 14 residues. The CDR3 DNA follows: TGTGCCAGCAGCGCTACAGAGTACTCCTACGAGCAGTACTTC. Its translation is CASSATEYSYEQYF.

The V and J genes are TRBV18 and TRBJ2-3, with TRBD1 as a possible D gene (6 bases). Trimming stripped 0 bases from V and 4 bases from J, with 11 bases between. The CDR3 has 15 residues. Per the germline V gene, CDR1 is KGHSH and CDR2 is LQKENI. The CDR3 DNA reads TGTGCCAGCTCACCACCGCAGGGGCGGTCAGATACGCAGTATTTT. This codes for CASSPPQGRSDTQYF.

The V gene is TRBV6-6, the J gene TRBJ1-5; weak D call: TRBD1 (5 bases). Trimming removed 1 base at V and 6 bases at J, with 13 bases between. The germline gives CDR1 MNHNY, CDR2 SVGAGI (reference sequence). The CDR3 contains 15 residues. DNA of the CDR3: TGTGCCAGCAGTTACTTGGGGCTAGTTGGTCAGCCCCAGCATTTT. It codes for CASSYLGLVGQPQHF.

About this clone itself: At the DNA level, this CDR3 is encoded by other sequences in the same sample as well. This rearrangement joins TRBV9 to TRBJ2-5; 8 nucleotides match TRBD2. The V segment lost 2 bases and the J segment 4 bases; nucleotides outside the gene matches: 1. Germline V gene sequence: CDR1 SGDLS, CDR2 YYNGEE. This CDR3 comprises 13 residues. The CDR3 DNA sequence: TGTGCCAGCAGCGTCGGGGGGGGAGAGACCCAGTACTTC. This gives the protein CASSVGGGETQYF.

This clone was seen more than once but under ten times. The chain carries TRBV2 and TRBJ2-7, with 7 bases fitting TRBD1. Trimming cost V 7 bases and J 2 bases; bases outside gene matches: 5. The CDR3 consists of 13 residues. Germline V lookup: CDR1 SNHLY, CDR2 FYNNEI. CDR3 DNA sequence: TGTGCCAGCATGGGACAGTCCCCCTACGAGCAGTACTTC. This translates into CASMGQSPYEQYF.

CDR3: CASLAGGINTDTQYF. Here the CDR3 DNA reads TGTGCCAGCCTAGCGGGGGGGATTAACACAGATACGCAGTATTTT. The V gene is TRBV6-6, the J gene TRBJ2-3; TRBD2 matches at 12 bases. The trim removed 8 bases at V and 2 bases at J, leaving 5 bases unmatched. The CDR3 sequence is 15 residues long. In germline, CDR1 is MNHNY, CDR2 SVGAGI (reference sequence).

The chain is built from TRBV2 and TRBJ1-1, with D hard to call. In germline, CDR1 is SNHLY, CDR2 FYNNEI. V lost 6 bases and J lost 1, with 6 bases in between. This CDR3 is built from 12 residues. The CDR3, as DNA: TGTGCCAGCAGGATACAGAACACTGAAGCTTTCTTT. It specifies CASRIQNTEAFF. Full variable domain (remainder filled in from reference TRBV2 and TRBJ1-1): EPEVTQTPSHQVTQMGQEVILRCVPISNHLYFYWYRQILGQKVEFLVSFYNNEISEKSEIFDDQFSVERPDGSNFTLKIRSTKLEDSAMYFCASRIQNTEAFFGQGTRLTVV.

The genes are TRBV2 and TRBJ1-4; D remains unclear. The V end lost 3 bases, the J end lost 3 bases, and 14 bases lay between the germline ends. Germline lookup yields CDR1 SNHLY and CDR2 FYNNEI. The CDR3 spans 16 residues. The CDR3 DNA follows: TGTGCCAGCAGTGATTTAGCCCTGTATGCTAATGAAAAACTGTTTTTT. It specifies CASSDLALYANEKLFF.

The CDR3: CASSLEAGLANSGANVLTF. DNA of the CDR3: TGTGCCAGCAGCTTAGAGGCGGGACTAGCCAACTCTGGGGCCAACGTCCTGACTTTC. This chain uses TRBV7-8 with TRBJ2-6; TRBD2 matches 9 bases. The CDR3 has 19 amino acids. V lost 1 base, J lost 0 bases, and 7 bases stayed unmatched. The germline gives CDR1 SGHVS, CDR2 FQNEAQ.